These 22 T cell receptor beta chains were sequenced from one sample in a study of immune evolution from preneoplasia to lung adenocarcinoma. The protocol was immunoSEQ multiplex PCR, while the TCRdb copy is restricted to in-frame clones and leaves out a portion. Here the sample spans 20,000 to 25,000 clones, roughly 75% being singletons. The sample was FFPE invasive lung adenocarcinoma tissue. The receptor source for this set is a person aged 55 to 69 with lung adenocarcinoma.

By proportion, this clone is large. The rearrangement links TRBV4-2 to TRBJ2-7; unclear D gene. Germline CDR1 LGHNA, CDR2 YNFKEQ. V gave up 0 bases and J gave up 0 bases, with 9 bases separating them. The CDR3 contains 15 residues. The CDR3 DNA is TGTGCCAGCAGCCAAGATCGGTCGAGCTCCTACGAGCAGTACTTC. Translation gives CASSQDRSSSYEQYF.

The chain couples TRBV5-1 to TRBJ2-5; 7 bases fit TRBD2. CDR3 size: 15 residues. V lost 3 bases to trimming and J lost 1 base; unmatched junction nucleotides: 6. Per the germline V gene, CDR1 is SGHRS and CDR2 is YFSETQ. For the CDR3, the DNA is TGCGCCAGCAGCTGGAACAAGCGGGGCCAAGAGACCCAGTACTTC. It encodes CASSWNKRGQETQYF.

The J gene is TRBJ2-2, the V gene TRBV2, with no clear D. The CDR3 has 11 amino acids. The ends were cut back, 8 bases at V and 9 bases at J, with 10 bases in the middle. CDR1 is SNHLY, CDR2 FYNNEI, per germline. The CDR3 is CASGVFRELFF. The CDR3 nucleotides read TGTGCCAGCGGCGTCTTCCGGGAGCTGTTTTTT.

This clone was found a few times. J is TRBJ2-1 and V is TRBV12-5; D perhaps matches TRBD2 (7 bases). Germline V CDR1 and CDR2: LGHNT, FRNRAP. The CDR3 covers 18 residues. V lost 1 base and J 1 base, leaving 17 bases between the germline ends. The CDR3 coding sequence is TGTGCTAGTGGTTTGGAGGGGGAGGGGCTTCGGTCCTACAATGAGCAGTTCTTC. This translates into CASGLEGEGLRSYNEQFF.

CDR3: CASSLSPGTGKYF. In nucleotides, the CDR3 is TGTGCCAGCAGCTTAAGTCCCGGGACAGGGAAGTACTTC. This rearrangement joins TRBV7-2 to TRBJ2-7; 9 positions agree with TRBD1. The CDR3 contains 13 residues. Losses at the gene ends were 2 bases for V and 11 bases for J; bases not matched to a gene: 7. Per germline, CDR1 SGHTA and CDR2 FQGNSA. Filled out from reference TRBV7-2 and TRBJ2-7, the complete variable domain reads GAGVSQSPSNKVTEKGKDVELRCDPISGHTALYWYRQSLGQGLEFLIYFQGNSAPDKSGLPSDRFSAERTGGSVSTLTIQRTQQEDSAVYLCASSLSPGTGKYFGPGTRLTVT.

The rearrangement uses TRBV11-2 and TRBJ1-1; possible D gene TRBD1, 6 bases. CDR3 length: 15 amino acids. The V gene's germline CDR1 is SGHAT and CDR2 FQNNGV. V gave up 5 bases and J gave up 2 bases, with 15 bases separating them. CDR3 nucleotides: TGTGCCAGCAGCCACAGGGATAGAAGAAACACTGAAGCTTTCTTT. Residues: CASSHRDRRNTEAFF.

This clone was counted only a few times. CDR3: CASSPFGPQGNQPQHF. The CDR3 DNA reads as TGTGCCAGCAGTCCCTTTGGTCCGCAGGGCAATCAGCCCCAGCATTTT. The V and J genes are TRBV27 and TRBJ1-5; no reliable D call. V dropped 5 bases and J dropped 2 bases, with 16 bases sitting between them. Germline CDR1 is MNHEY and CDR2 is SMNVEV (reference sequence). The CDR3 is made up of 16 amino acids.

This chain uses TRBV29-1 with TRBJ2-7; the D is unclear. The CDR3 runs 12 residues. In germline, CDR1 is SQVTM, CDR2 ANQGSEA. V was clipped by 6 bases and J by 4 bases, with 13 bases between them. This chain's CDR3 is CSVKRSAYEQYF. The CDR3, as DNA: TGCAGCGTGAAAAGATCCGCGTACGAGCAGTACTTC.

J is TRBJ2-3 and V is TRBV4-2, with D possibly matching TRBD1 (6 bases). The V and J ends lost 9 bases and 2 bases respectively, with 18 bases between them. The CDR3 contains 15 residues. Germline CDR1 and CDR2: LGHNA and YNFKEQ. The CDR3 protein is CASSEQGQLTDTQYF. In DNA form, the CDR3 reads TGTGCCAGTTCAGAACAGGGACAACTCACAGATACGCAGTATTTT.

The chain joins TRBV19 to TRBJ2-2; TRBD1 is a possible D gene (6 bases). The V gene's germline CDR1 is LNHDA and CDR2 SQIVND (reference sequence). This CDR3 has 16 residues. V lost 5 bases and J 0 bases, leaving 13 bases between the germline ends. DNA for the CDR3: TGTGCCAGTAGTCCCCGGGACAACACGAACACCGGGGAGCTGTTTTTT. Translated: CASSPRDNTNTGELFF.

This chain uses TRBV27 with TRBJ2-5; 10 bases align to TRBD2. Germline assignment: CDR1 MNHEY and CDR2 SMNVEV (reference sequence). The trim removed 8 bases at V and 5 bases at J, leaving 32 bases unmatched. The CDR3 is made up of 22 amino acids. The CDR3 nucleotides read TGTGCCAGCGTCCGCCTGGCACCAACAGGTCGGCTAGCGGGAGCCGGGCCGGAGACCCAGTACTTC. It yields the protein CASVRLAPTGRLAGAGPETQYF.

In this sample, this clone turned up a few times. The gene calls are TRBV28 and TRBJ1-1; a weak D match, TRBD1 (5 bases). V was trimmed by 4 bases and J by 10 bases, leaving 7 bases between them. The germline V gene encodes CDR1 MDHEN and CDR2 SYDVKM. This CDR3 contains 10 residues. This CDR3 is CASSSGRAFF. The CDR3 nucleotides read TGTGCCAGCAGTTCGGGACGAGCTTTCTTT.

Note on this clone: The same CDR3 can be traced to other DNA sequences in this sample. This chain links TRBV19 with TRBJ1-3; D not certain. Germline CDR1 and CDR2: LNHDA and SQIVND (reference sequence). Trimming shortened V by 7 bases and J by 1 base, and 8 bases separated the two germline ends. The CDR3 contains 13 residues. CDR3 in amino acids: CASKKVSGNTIYF. CDR3 coding DNA: TGTGCCAGTAAGAAAGTTTCTGGAAACACCATATATTTT.

This clone has more than one count but fewer than ten. The rearrangement uses TRBV11-3 and TRBJ2-5; the match to TRBD2 covers 13 bases. Trimming cost V 4 bases and J 2 bases; bases outside gene matches: 4. Germline loops: CDR1 SGHNT, CDR2 YENEEA. The CDR3 contains 16 residues. For the CDR3, the DNA is TGTGCCAGCAGCTACGGACTAGCGGGAGTGCAAGAGACCCAGTACTTC. Protein sequence: CASSYGLAGVQETQYF.

The table lists this clone with a count of one. The chain recombines TRBV7-2 with TRBJ2-7; TRBD1 agrees at 11 bases. This CDR3 spans 14 amino acids. J lost 6 bases, V lost 5 bases, and 6 bases had no gene match. CDR1 is SGHTA and CDR2 is FQGNSA in the germline V gene. The CDR3 loop is CASSVVGTGGEQYF. The CDR3, as DNA: TGTGCCAGCAGCGTCGTTGGGACAGGGGGCGAGCAGTACTTC. Looking up the rest from reference TRBV7-2 and TRBJ2-7 gives the full variable domain: GAGVSQSPSNKVTEKGKDVELRCDPISGHTALYWYRQSLGQGLEFLIYFQGNSAPDKSGLPSDRFSAERTGGSVSTLTIQRTQQEDSAVYLCASSVVGTGGEQYFGPGTRLTVT.

The gene calls are TRBV4-2 and TRBJ2-6; D is uncertain. The germline CDR1 and CDR2 sequences are LGHNA and YNFKEQ. The length of the CDR3 is 13 residues. The V end lost 4 bases, the J end lost 5 bases, and 6 bases lay between the germline ends. CDR3 sequence (DNA): TGTGCCAGCAGCCGTGATAGGGCCAACGTCCTGACTTTC. Amino acids: CASSRDRANVLTF.

The chain has TRBV6-5 and TRBJ2-7; TRBD1 agrees at 9 bases. Looked up from germline, CDR1 is MNHEY and CDR2 is SVGAGI. Trimming cost V 5 bases and J 2 bases; bases outside gene matches: 4. The CDR3 spans 14 residues. CDR3 residues: CASSGTGITYEQYF. Here the CDR3 DNA reads TGTGCCAGCAGTGGGACAGGGATAACCTACGAGCAGTACTTC.

The chain has TRBV6-4 and TRBJ2-7, with 7 bases matching TRBD1. The germline CDR1 and CDR2 sequences are MRHNA and SNTAGT. The CDR3 is 13 residues long. The V segment lost 6 bases and the J segment 4 bases; nucleotides outside the gene matches: 6. CDR3 loop: CASRHRDSYEQYF. The CDR3 nucleotides read TGTGCCAGCAGACACCGGGACAGTTACGAGCAGTACTTC.

This clone has more than one count but fewer than ten. The chain uses TRBV19 and TRBJ2-7; 9 bases align to TRBD2. Germline lookup yields CDR1 LNHDA and CDR2 SQIVND (reference sequence). V trimming: 9 bases; J trimming: 0 bases; junction bases outside the gene matches: 9. This CDR3 spans 15 amino acids. The CDR3 nucleotides are TGTGCCAGCTCAAGGGCTAGCGGGGCCTCCTACGAGCAGTACTTC. Translated, it gives CASSRASGASYEQYF.

V usage is TRBV5-1 and J usage is TRBJ2-3; 8 nucleotides align to TRBD1. V lost 1 base, J lost 5 bases, and 9 bases stayed unmatched. Germline V gene data show CDR1 as SGHRS and CDR2 as YFSETQ. This CDR3 spans 16 amino acids. CDR3 DNA: TGCGCCAGCAGCTTGACCCGGGACAGGCGGGGAGATACGCAGTATTTT. Encoded protein: CASSLTRDRRGDTQYF.

The chain has TRBV11-1 and TRBJ2-5; tentative D call: TRBD2 (6 bases). This CDR3 is 13 amino acids long. Trimming shortened V by 2 bases and J by 5 bases, and 9 bases separated the two germline ends. CDR1 is SGHAT and CDR2 is FQDESV in the germline V gene (reference sequence). CDR3 sequence: CASSLSGGETQYF. DNA for the CDR3: TGTGCCAGCAGCTTATCTGGGGGGGAGACCCAGTACTTC.

CDR3 sequence: CAWGGGQGYEKLFF. For the CDR3, the DNA is TGTGCCTGGGGAGGGGGACAGGGGTATGAAAAACTGTTTTTT. V gene TRBV30 combines with J gene TRBJ1-4; 10 nucleotides line up with TRBD1. CDR1 is GTSNPN and CDR2 is SVGIG in the germline V gene (reference sequence). The junction had 6 bases not matched to a gene; V was cut back by 5 bases and J by 6 bases. The CDR3 contains 14 residues.